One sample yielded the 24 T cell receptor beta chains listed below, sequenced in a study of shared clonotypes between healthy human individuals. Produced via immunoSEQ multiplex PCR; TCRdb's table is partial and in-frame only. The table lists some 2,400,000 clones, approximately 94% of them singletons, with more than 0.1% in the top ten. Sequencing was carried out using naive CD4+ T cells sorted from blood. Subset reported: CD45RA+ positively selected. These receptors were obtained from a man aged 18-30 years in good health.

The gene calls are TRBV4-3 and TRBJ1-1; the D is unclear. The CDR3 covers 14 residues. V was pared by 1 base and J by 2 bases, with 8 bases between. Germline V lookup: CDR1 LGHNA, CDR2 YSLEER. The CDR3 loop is CASSQGEFNTEAFF. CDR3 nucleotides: TGCGCCAGCAGCCAAGGAGAGTTCAACACTGAAGCTTTCTTT.

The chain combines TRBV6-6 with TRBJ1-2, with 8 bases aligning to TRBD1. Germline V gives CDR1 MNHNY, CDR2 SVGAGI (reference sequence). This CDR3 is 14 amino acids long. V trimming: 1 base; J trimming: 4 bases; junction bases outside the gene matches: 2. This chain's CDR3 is CASSYLGQVYGYTF. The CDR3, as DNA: TGTGCCAGCAGTTACTTGGGACAGGTCTATGGCTACACCTTC.

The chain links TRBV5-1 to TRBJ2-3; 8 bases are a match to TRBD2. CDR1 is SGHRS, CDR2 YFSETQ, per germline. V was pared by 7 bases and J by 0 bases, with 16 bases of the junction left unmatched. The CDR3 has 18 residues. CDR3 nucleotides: TGCGCCAGCGCCCAGCGTGGCGGGGGGTATTCTAGCACAGATACGCAGTATTTT. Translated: CASAQRGGGYSSTDTQYF.

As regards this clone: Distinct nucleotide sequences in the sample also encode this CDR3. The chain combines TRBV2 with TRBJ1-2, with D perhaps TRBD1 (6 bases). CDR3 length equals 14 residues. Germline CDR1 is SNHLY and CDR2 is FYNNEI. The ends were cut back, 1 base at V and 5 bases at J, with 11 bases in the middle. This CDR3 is CASSEGRGSYGYTF. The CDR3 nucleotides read TGTGCCAGCAGTGAAGGAAGGGGGTCGTATGGCTACACCTTC.

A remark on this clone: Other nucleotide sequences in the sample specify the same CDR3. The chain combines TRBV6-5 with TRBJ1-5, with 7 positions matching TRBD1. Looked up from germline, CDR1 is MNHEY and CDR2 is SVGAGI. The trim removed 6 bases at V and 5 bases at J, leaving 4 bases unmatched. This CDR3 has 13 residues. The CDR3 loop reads CASSRDRDQPQHF. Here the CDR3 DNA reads TGTGCCAGCAGCCGCGACAGGGATCAGCCCCAGCATTTT.

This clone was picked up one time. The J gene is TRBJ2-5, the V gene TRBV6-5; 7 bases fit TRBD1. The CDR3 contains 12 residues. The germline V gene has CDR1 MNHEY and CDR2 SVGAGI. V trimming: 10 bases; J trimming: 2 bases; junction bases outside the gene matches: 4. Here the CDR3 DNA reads TGTGCCACGGGACAGTCTCAAGAGACCCAGTACTTC. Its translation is CATGQSQETQYF.

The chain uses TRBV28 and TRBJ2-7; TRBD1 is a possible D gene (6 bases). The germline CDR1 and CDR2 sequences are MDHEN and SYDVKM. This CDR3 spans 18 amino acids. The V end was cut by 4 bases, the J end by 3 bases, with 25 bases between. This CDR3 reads CASSSADRFNPKNYEQYF. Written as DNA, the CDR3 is TGTGCCAGCAGTTCGGCCGACAGGTTTAACCCCAAAAACTACGAGCAGTACTTC.

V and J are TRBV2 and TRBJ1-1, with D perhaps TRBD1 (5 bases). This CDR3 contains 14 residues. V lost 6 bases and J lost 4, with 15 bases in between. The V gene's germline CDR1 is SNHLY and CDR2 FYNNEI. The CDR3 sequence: CASRYTERGTEAFF. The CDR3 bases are TGTGCCAGCAGGTACACAGAGAGGGGCACTGAAGCTTTCTTT.

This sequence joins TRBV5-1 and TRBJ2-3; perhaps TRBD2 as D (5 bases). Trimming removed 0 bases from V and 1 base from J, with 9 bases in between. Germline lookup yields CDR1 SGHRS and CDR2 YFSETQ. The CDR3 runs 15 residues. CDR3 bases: TGCGCCAGCAGCTTGGGGGAGAGGGGCACAGATACGCAGTATTTT. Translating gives CASSLGERGTDTQYF.

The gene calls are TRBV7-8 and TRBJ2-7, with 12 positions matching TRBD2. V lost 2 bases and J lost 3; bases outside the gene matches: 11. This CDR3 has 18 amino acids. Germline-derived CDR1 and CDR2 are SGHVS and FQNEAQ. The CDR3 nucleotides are TGTGCCAGCAGCTTAACCACTCTAGCGGGAGGGCCTAGCTACGAGCAGTACTTC. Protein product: CASSLTTLAGGPSYEQYF. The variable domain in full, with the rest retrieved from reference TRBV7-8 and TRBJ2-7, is GAGVSQSPRYKVAKRGQDVALRCDPISGHVSLFWYQQALGQGPEFLTYFQNEAQLDKSGLPSDRFFAERPEGSVSTLKIQRTQQEDSAVYLCASSLTTLAGGPSYEQYFGPGTRLTVT.

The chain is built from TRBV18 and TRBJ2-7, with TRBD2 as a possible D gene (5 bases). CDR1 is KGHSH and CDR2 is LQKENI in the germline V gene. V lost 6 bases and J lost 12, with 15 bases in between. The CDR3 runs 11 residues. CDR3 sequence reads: CASSLGFGMYF. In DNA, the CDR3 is TGTGCCAGCTCTCTCGGTTTCGGGATGTACTTC.

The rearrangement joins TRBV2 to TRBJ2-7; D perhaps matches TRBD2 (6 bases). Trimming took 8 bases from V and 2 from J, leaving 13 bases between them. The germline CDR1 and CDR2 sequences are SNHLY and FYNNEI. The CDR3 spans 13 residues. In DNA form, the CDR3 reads TGTGCCAGCGGGACTTCAAGCGCCTACGAGCAGTACTTC. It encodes CASGTSSAYEQYF.

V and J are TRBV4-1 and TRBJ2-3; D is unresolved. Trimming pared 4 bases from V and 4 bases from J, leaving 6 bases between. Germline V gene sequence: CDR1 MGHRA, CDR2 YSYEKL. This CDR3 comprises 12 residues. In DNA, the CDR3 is TGCGCCAGCAGCCTACAGTCAGATACGCAGTATTTT. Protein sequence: CASSLQSDTQYF.

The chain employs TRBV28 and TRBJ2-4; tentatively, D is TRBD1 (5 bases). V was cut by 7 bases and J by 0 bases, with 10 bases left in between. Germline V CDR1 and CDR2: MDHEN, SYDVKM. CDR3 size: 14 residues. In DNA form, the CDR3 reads TGTGCCAGCAACCAGGGTTTAGCCAAAAACATTCAGTACTTC. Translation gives CASNQGLAKNIQYF.

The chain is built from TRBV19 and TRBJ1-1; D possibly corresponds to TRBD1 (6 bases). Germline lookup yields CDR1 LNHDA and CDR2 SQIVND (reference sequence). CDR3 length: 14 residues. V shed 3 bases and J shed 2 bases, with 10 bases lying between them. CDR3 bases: TGTGCCAGTAGTATTAGGGACATTAACACTGAAGCTTTCTTT. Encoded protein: CASSIRDINTEAFF.

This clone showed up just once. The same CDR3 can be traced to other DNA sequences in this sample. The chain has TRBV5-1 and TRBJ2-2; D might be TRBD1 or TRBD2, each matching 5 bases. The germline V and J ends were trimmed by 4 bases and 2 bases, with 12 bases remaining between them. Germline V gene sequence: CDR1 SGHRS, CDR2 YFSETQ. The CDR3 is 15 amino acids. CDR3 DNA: TGCGCCAGCAGCCTACCGGGACCAAACACCGGGGAGCTGTTTTTT. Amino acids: CASSLPGPNTGELFF.

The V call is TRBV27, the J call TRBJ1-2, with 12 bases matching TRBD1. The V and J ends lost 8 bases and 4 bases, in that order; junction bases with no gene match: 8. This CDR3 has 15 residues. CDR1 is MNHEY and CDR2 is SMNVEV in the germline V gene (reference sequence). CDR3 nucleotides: TGTGCCAGCGCCTTGGGGACAGGGGGCGGCTATGGCTACACCTTC. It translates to CASALGTGGGYGYTF.

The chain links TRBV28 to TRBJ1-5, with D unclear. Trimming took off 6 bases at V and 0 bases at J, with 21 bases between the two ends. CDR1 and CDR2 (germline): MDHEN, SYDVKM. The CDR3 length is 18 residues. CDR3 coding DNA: TGTGCCAGCAGGAGCTACTGGGCCGAGAGAGATAGCAATCAGCCCCAGCATTTT. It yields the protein CASRSYWAERDSNQPQHF.

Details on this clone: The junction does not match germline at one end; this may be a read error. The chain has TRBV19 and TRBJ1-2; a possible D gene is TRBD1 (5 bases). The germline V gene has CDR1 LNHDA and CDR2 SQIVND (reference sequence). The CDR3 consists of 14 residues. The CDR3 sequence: CASTDSARRAAAAF. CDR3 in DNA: TGTGCCAGTACAGATAGCGCCCGCAGGGCAGCGGCAGCCTTC.

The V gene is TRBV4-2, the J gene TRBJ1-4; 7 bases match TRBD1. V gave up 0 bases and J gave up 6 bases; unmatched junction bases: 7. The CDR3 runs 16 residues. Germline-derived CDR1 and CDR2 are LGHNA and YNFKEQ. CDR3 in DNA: TGTGCCAGCAGCCAAGAACAGAGTCAGGGGGATGAAAAACTGTTTTTT. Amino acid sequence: CASSQEQSQGDEKLFF.

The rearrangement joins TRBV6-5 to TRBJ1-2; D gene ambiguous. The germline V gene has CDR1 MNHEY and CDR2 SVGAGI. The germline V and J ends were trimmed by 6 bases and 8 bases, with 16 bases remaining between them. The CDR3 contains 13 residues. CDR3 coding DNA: TGTGCCAGCAGACCCCCGGGAGGGAACGGCTACACCTTC. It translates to CASRPPGGNGYTF.

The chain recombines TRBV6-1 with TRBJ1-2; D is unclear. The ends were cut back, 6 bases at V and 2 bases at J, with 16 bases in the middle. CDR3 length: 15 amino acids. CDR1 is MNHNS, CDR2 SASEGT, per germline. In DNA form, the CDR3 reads TGTGCCAGCAGGCTCAATCTTAACCCCAACTATGGCTACACCTTC. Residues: CASRLNLNPNYGYTF.

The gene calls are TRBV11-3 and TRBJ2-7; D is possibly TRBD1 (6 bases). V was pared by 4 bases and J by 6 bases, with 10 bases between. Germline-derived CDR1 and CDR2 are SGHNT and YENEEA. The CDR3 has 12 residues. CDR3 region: CASSSQGSEQYF. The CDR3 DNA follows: TGTGCCAGCAGCTCACAGGGTTCCGAGCAGTACTTC.

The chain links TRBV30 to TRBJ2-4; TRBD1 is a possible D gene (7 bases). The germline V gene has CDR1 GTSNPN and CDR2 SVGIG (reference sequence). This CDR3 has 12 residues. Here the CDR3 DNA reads TGTGCTCAGGGGGGAGACGTAAACATTCAGTACTTC. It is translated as CAQGGDVNIQYF.